The 19 T cell receptor beta chains given below trace back to one sample, sequenced in a study of T cells after posttransplantation cyclophosphamide listed by TCRdb under 2016. The library came from the immunoSEQ multiplex PCR assay. TCRdb retrieved this table from immuneACCESS and kept in-frame rearrangements only. Not all clones are present; in checked studies, unresolved V genes account for under half, and no reason is known for the remainder. Across this sample, tens of thousands of clones were tabulated and none appeared just once. The ten top clones hold 2% to 2.5% of the sample. Input material: PBMCs. The receptors shown here come from a middle-aged man in good health, CMV-negative, and a related stem cell transplant donor.

This clone was seen a handful of times. A much larger clone differs by one base, so this may be a read error. The V gene is TRBV9, the J gene TRBJ2-6; 12 nucleotides line up with TRBD2. This CDR3 comprises 19 residues. Germline V gene data show CDR1 as SGDLS and CDR2 as YYNGEE. V lost 5 bases to trimming and J lost 2 bases; unmatched junction nucleotides: 11. The CDR3 nucleotides are TGTGCCAGCAGAGGCGAAGGACTAGCGGGACTTCCTGGGGCCAACGTCCTGACTTTC. As protein: CASRGEGLAGLPGANVLTF. Full variable domain (rest looked up from reference TRBV9 and TRBJ2-6): DSGVTQTPKHLITATGQRVTLRCSPRSGDLSVYWYQQSLDQGLQFLIQYYNGEERAKGNILERFSAQQFPDLHSELNLSSLELGDSALYFCASRGEGLAGLPGANVLTFGAGSRLTVL.

This clone occurred many times. The V and J genes are TRBV7-9 and TRBJ2-2; TRBD2 agrees at 10 bases. This CDR3 comprises 17 residues. Germline V gene data show CDR1 as SEHNR and CDR2 as FQNEAQ (reference sequence). V dropped 4 bases and J dropped 1; count of bases not matched to a gene: 6. CDR3 coding DNA: TGTGCCAGCAGCTCCTTTAGCGGGAGGATGAACACCGGGGAGCTGTTTTTT. Protein product: CASSSFSGRMNTGELFF.

This clone was counted at least ten times. This sequence joins TRBV2 and TRBJ2-7, with D tentatively TRBD1 (5 bases). V gave up 2 bases and J gave up 4 bases, with 12 bases separating them. The CDR3 length is 14 residues. The germline V gene has CDR1 SNHLY and CDR2 FYNNEI. This chain's CDR3 is CASSERQGRYEQYF. Here the CDR3 DNA reads TGTGCCAGCAGTGAACGGCAGGGAAGGTACGAGCAGTACTTC. The whole variable domain, remainder taken from reference TRBV2 and TRBJ2-7, is EPEVTQTPSHQVTQMGQEVILRCVPISNHLYFYWYRQILGQKVEFLVSFYNNEISEKSEIFDDQFSVERPDGSNFTLKIRSTKLEDSAMYFCASSERQGRYEQYFGPGTRLTVT.

This clone has at least ten counts. The rearrangement links TRBV6-6 to TRBJ1-2; D not resolved. Trimming cost V 9 bases and J 5 bases, with 13 bases left between them. Germline V gives CDR1 MNHNY, CDR2 SVGAGI (reference sequence). The CDR3 has 12 residues. The CDR3 sequence: CASTPSSYGYTF. CDR3 sequence (DNA): TGTGCCAGTACCCCTTCGAGTTATGGCTACACCTTC.

This clone was counted many times. The rearrangement joins TRBV28 to TRBJ2-2; D might be TRBD2 (6 bases). The CDR3 runs to 15 residues. V was pared by 6 bases and J by 1 base, with 12 bases between. The germline V gene encodes CDR1 MDHEN and CDR2 SYDVKM. CDR3: CASSVGGENTGELFF. The CDR3 nucleotides are TGTGCCAGCAGCGTCGGGGGAGAGAACACCGGGGAGCTGTTTTTT.

This clone was counted at least ten times. The V call is TRBV7-9, the J call TRBJ2-7; D may be TRBD1 (6 bases). V lost 3 bases and J 3 bases, leaving 18 bases between the germline ends. This CDR3 spans 16 amino acids. Germline CDR1 reads SEHNR; CDR2 reads FQNEAQ (reference sequence). CDR3 bases: TGTGCCAGCAGCTTCATTACAGCCGGGACACTCTACGAGCAGTACTTC. Its translation: CASSFITAGTLYEQYF.

This clone appeared many times. V and J are TRBV6-4 and TRBJ2-1; 7 nucleotides match TRBD1. The CDR3 runs 16 residues. The J segment lost 6 bases and the V segment lost 2 bases, leaving 10 bases of the junction unmatched. The germline V gene has CDR1 MRHNA and CDR2 SNTAGT. The CDR3 reads CASSDRPGQVPNEQFF. As DNA, the CDR3 is TGTGCCAGCAGTGACCGACCCGGACAGGTTCCCAATGAGCAGTTCTTC.

There are many counts of this clone. The chain has TRBV6-1 and TRBJ2-7, with D possibly matching TRBD2 (6 bases). V dropped 2 bases and J dropped 0 bases, with 11 bases sitting between them. The CDR3 is made up of 15 amino acids. Germline CDR1 MNHNS, CDR2 SASEGT. The CDR3 coding sequence is TGTGCCAGCAGTGAAAGGGGACTGCGCTCCTACGAGCAGTACTTC. Its translation is CASSERGLRSYEQYF.

The rearrangement links TRBV7-9 to TRBJ1-6, with unresolved D. Trimming shortened V by 4 bases and J by 7 bases, and 14 bases separated the two germline ends. Germline-derived CDR1 and CDR2 are SEHNR and FQNEAQ (reference sequence). CDR3 length: 15 residues. CDR3 DNA sequence: TGTGCCAGCAGCTCCGCAACTAAAAAGAATTCACCCCTCCACTTT. It translates to CASSSATKKNSPLHF.

This clone showed up many times. The same CDR3 can be traced to other DNA sequences in this sample. The chain is built from TRBV11-2 and TRBJ2-7; D may be TRBD1 (5 bases). CDR1 and CDR2 (germline): SGHAT, FQNNGV. CDR3 length: 13 amino acids. V was shortened by 2 bases and J by 3 bases, with 8 bases between the two germline ends. CDR3 amino acids: CASSLQGSYEQYF. CDR3 in DNA: TGTGCCAGCAGCTTACAGGGAAGCTACGAGCAGTACTTC.

This clone was counted many times. This chain uses TRBV7-7 with TRBJ2-2; 10 bases are a match to TRBD1. The CDR3 is made up of 15 amino acids. CDR1 and CDR2 (germline): SSHAT, FNYEAQ (reference sequence). The ends lost 5 bases at V and 4 bases at J; junction bases unmatched: 4. The CDR3 loop is CASSPGTGATGELFF. CDR3 sequence (DNA): TGTGCCAGCAGCCCCGGGACAGGGGCCACCGGGGAGCTGTTTTTT.

At least ten counts were recorded for this clone. The CDR3 spells CASSFPGTEPFF. In DNA, the CDR3 is TGTGCCAGCAGTTTCCCCGGGACAGAACCGTTCTTC. The chain couples TRBV27 to TRBJ2-1; 7 positions agree with TRBD1. In germline, CDR1 is MNHEY, CDR2 SMNVEV (reference sequence). V was clipped by 3 bases and J by 15 bases; unmatched bases: 8. The length of the CDR3 is 12 residues.

This clone was recorded at least ten times. The J gene is TRBJ2-3, the V gene TRBV28; D is possibly TRBD1 (6 bases). Per germline, CDR1 MDHEN and CDR2 SYDVKM. This CDR3 is built from 13 residues. Trimming cost V 8 bases and J 3 bases, with 12 bases left between them. CDR3 amino acids: CASRGGETDTQYF. CDR3 coding DNA: TGTGCCAGCCGAGGGGGTGAGACAGATACGCAGTATTTT.

This clone showed up many times. The genes are TRBV28 and TRBJ1-2, with TRBD1 matching 7 bases. V was clipped by 3 bases and J by 2 bases; unmatched bases: 3. The germline gives CDR1 MDHEN, CDR2 SYDVKM. This CDR3 region has 14 residues. This CDR3 is CASSFGDSNYGYTF. The CDR3 bases are TGTGCCAGCAGTTTTGGGGACAGCAACTATGGCTACACCTTC.

This clone was counted many times. The sample holds other DNA sequences that translate to the same CDR3. The J gene is TRBJ2-7, the V gene TRBV28; 7 nucleotides align to TRBD2. Germline V gives CDR1 MDHEN, CDR2 SYDVKM. The length of the CDR3 is 15 residues. Trimming took 8 bases from V and 4 from J; bases not matched to a gene: 14. The CDR3 reads CASSGPGTGGYEQYF. The CDR3 DNA is TGTGCCAGCTCAGGACCCGGGACGGGAGGATACGAGCAGTACTTC.

Ten or more counts support this clone. The chain joins TRBV28 to TRBJ1-5; 7 bases are a match to TRBD1. CDR1 MDHEN and CDR2 SYDVKM come from the germline V gene. The V gene end was trimmed by 2 bases and the J gene end by 2 bases; junction bases not matched to a gene: 6. This CDR3 comprises 16 residues. The CDR3 sequence: CASSLIKGARNQPQHF. For the CDR3, the DNA is TGTGCCAGCAGTTTAATTAAGGGGGCGCGCAATCAGCCCCAGCATTTT.

This clone was seen many times. The J gene is TRBJ2-1, the V gene TRBV30; the D gene is possibly TRBD1 (5 bases). The germline V and J ends were trimmed by 4 bases and 3 bases, with 7 bases remaining between them. Per germline, CDR1 GTSNPN and CDR2 SVGIG (reference sequence). The CDR3 length is 12 residues. The CDR3 DNA is TGTGCCTGGACCAGGGACTACAATGAGCAGTTCTTC. It translates to CAWTRDYNEQFF.

The sample holds many counts of this clone. The chain combines TRBV27 with TRBJ2-2; 7 bases line up with TRBD1. CDR3 size: 15 residues. Trimming at V came to 6 bases and at J to 6 bases, leaving 10 bases not matched to a gene. The germline gives CDR1 MNHEY, CDR2 SMNVEV (reference sequence). The CDR3 nucleotides are TGTGCCAGCAGAAGAGGGACAGCGAGACCCGGGGAGCTGTTTTTT. Protein sequence: CASRRGTARPGELFF.

The table lists this clone with many counts. The CDR3 is CASSSSPPLSGTYNEQFF. CDR3 bases: TGTGCCAGCAGCTCATCCCCCCCACTAAGCGGGACCTACAATGAGCAGTTCTTC. J is TRBJ2-1 and V is TRBV4-2; 7 bases map to TRBD2. The V gene's germline CDR1 is LGHNA and CDR2 YNFKEQ. The CDR3 spans 18 residues. Trimming took 5 bases from V and 2 from J; bases not matched to a gene: 15.